The rows below give T cell receptor beta chains drawn from one sample of a study of T cell repertoires in cytomegalovirus infection. TCRdb processed the reads anew with MiXCR; each CDR3 protein has one entry. Here the sample spans 400,000 or so distinct CDR3 sequences, approximately 30% being singletons. Material: PBMCs. Receptor source: a human donor in good health (CMV status not recorded). Some clones in this sample may be carry-over from other donors' samples. Each CDR3 is given with its conserved first and last residue. The D gene is left open where the match is weak. Clone size is stated in some rows and not others, as once, few, many or a class when expanded.

abundance	v_gene	j_gene	d_gene	CDR3aa	CDR3nt
NA	TRBV7-2	TRBJ2-2	NA	CASSLKGGELFF	TGTGCCAGCAGCTTAAAGGGCGGGGAGCTGTTTTTT
many	TRBV6-2/TRBV6-3	TRBJ2-4	NA	CASSQDISKNIQYF	TGTGCCAGCAGCCAGGACATTTCCAAAAACATTCAGTACTTC
few	TRBV6-5	TRBJ2-7	NA	CASRPPGVPYEQYF	TGTGCCAGCAGACCCCCGGGAGTGCCCTACGAGCAGTACTTC
NA	TRBV20-1	TRBJ2-1	NA	CSARATPGAPDNEQFF	TGCAGTGCTAGAGCCACGCCCGGGGCCCCAGACAATGAGCAGTTCTTC
NA	TRBV18	TRBJ1-3	NA	CASSPHRAVRQPGAEAGNTIYF	TGTGCCAGCTCACCACACCGTGCGGTCCGACAGCCCGGCGCAGAAGCTGGAAACACCATATATTTT
many	TRBV6-6	TRBJ2-5	NA	CASSYEAQETQYF	TGTGCCAGCAGTTACGAGGCCCAAGAGACCCAGTACTTC
few	TRBV28	TRBJ2-3	TRBD1	CASKNRGGTDTQYF	TGTGCCAGCAAGAACAGGGGAGGCACAGATACGCAGTATTTT
NA	TRBV7-6	TRBJ2-1	TRBD2	CASSQRLAGGSSYNEQFF	TGTGCCAGCAGCCAGAGGCTAGCGGGGGGGAGCTCCTACAATGAGCAGTTCTTC
few	TRBV6-1	TRBJ1-1	NA	CASSEMGGRRVMNTEAFF	TGTGCCAGCAGTGAAATGGGAGGCAGGAGGGTTATGAACACTGAAGCTTTCTTT
few	TRBV25-1	TRBJ1-1	NA	CASTSGLATEAFF	TGTGCCAGCACCTCGGGACTTGCCACTGAAGCTTTCTTT
few	TRBV28	TRBJ2-5	NA	CASSLLWGETQYF	TGTGCCAGCAGTTTATTGTGGGGGGAGACCCAGTACTTC
NA	TRBV4-3	TRBJ1-4	TRBD1	CASSQDMQGVEKLFF	TGCGCCAGCAGCCAAGATATGCAGGGGGTTGAAAAACTGTTTTTT
NA	TRBV19	TRBJ2-3	NA	CASSYRGLADTQYF	TGTGCCAGTAGTTACAGGGGACTAGCAGATACGCAGTATTTT
few	TRBV7-9	TRBJ2-1	NA	CASSAYRARYNEQFF	TGTGCCAGCAGCGCCTACAGGGCCCGCTACAATGAGCAGTTCTTC
once	TRBV6-1	TRBJ2-1	TRBD2	CASRSERGKTYNEQFF	TGTGCCAGCAGATCCGAGCGGGGGAAAACCTACAATGAGCAGTTCTTC
NA	TRBV12-3/TRBV12-4	TRBJ2-7	NA	CASSRWPGEQYF	TGTGCCAGCAGCCGGTGGCCGGGTGAGCAGTACTTC
few	TRBV6-1	TRBJ2-5	TRBD2	CASSSGLAQAQYF	TGTGCCAGCAGTTCGGGACTAGCTCAGGCCCAGTACTTC
few	TRBV4-2	TRBJ2-1	NA	CASSLDDNPSNNEQFF	TGTGCCAGCAGCCTAGACGACAACCCGTCCAACAATGAGCAGTTCTTC
NA	TRBV28	TRBJ1-5	NA	CAIRRGASNQPQHF	TGTGCCATACGTCGGGGGGCCTCCAATCAGCCCCAGCATTTT
many	TRBV7-2	TRBJ1-5	NA	CASSDLGGRNQPQHF	TGTGCCAGCAGCGATCTGGGTGGGCGCAATCAGCCCCAGCATTTT
few	TRBV7-6	TRBJ2-1	NA	CASSFDPRVRGDEQFF	TGTGCCAGCAGCTTCGACCCCAGGGTAAGGGGTGATGAGCAGTTCTTC
few	TRBV20-1	TRBJ2-7	TRBD1	CSVFDRGSYEQYF	TGCAGTGTTTTCGACAGGGGCTCCTACGAGCAGTACTTC
NA	TRBV3-1	TRBJ2-3	NA	CASSQGGIRGTDTQYF	TGTGCCAGCAGCCAGGGCGGGATTCGTGGCACAGATACGCAGTATTTT
NA	TRBV14	TRBJ2-6	NA	CASSKRGLSQKVSGANVLTF	TGTGCCAGCAGCAAAAGGGGGTTATCCCAGAAAGTCTCTGGGGCCAACGTCCTGACTTTC
NA	TRBV5-6	TRBJ2-5	NA	CASRSVRGTRRGGQETQYF	TGTGCCAGCAGATCCGTCCGGGGCACCCGCCGTGGAGGTCAAGAGACCCAGTACTTC
NA	TRBV2	TRBJ2-7	NA	CASSPIPTYEQYF	TGTGCCAGCAGTCCTATCCCGACCTACGAGCAGTACTTC
few	TRBV28	TRBJ2-1	NA	CASSSTPRDEQFF	TGTGCCAGCAGTTCCACCCCGCGGGATGAGCAGTTCTTC
many	TRBV7-2	TRBJ2-2	NA	CASSLRLAGIQSGELFF	TGTGCCAGCAGCTTACGTTTGGCGGGGATTCAGTCCGGGGAGCTGTTTTTT
few	TRBV4-1	TRBJ2-1	NA	CASSQRKPTGLGGNEQFF	TGCGCCAGCAGCCAACGAAAACCGACAGGCCTAGGGGGCAATGAGCAGTTCTTC
once	TRBV20-1	TRBJ2-5	NA	CSARGSRGGGGFGQETQYF	TGCAGTGCTAGAGGGTCGAGGGGGGGAGGGGGCTTTGGGCAAGAGACCCAGTACTTC
few	TRBV7-4	TRBJ2-1	NA	CASSPIVWGSSYNEQFF	TGTGCCAGCAGTCCCATCGTTTGGGGGAGCTCCTACAATGAGCAGTTCTTC
NA	TRBV19	TRBJ2-1	NA	CASSISPGHEQFF	TGTGCCAGTAGTATATCGCCGGGGCATGAGCAGTTCTTC
NA	TRBV5-5	TRBJ1-1	NA	CASTEVGTEAFF	TGTGCCAGCACCGAAGTCGGCACTGAAGCTTTCTTT
few	TRBV28	TRBJ1-4	TRBD1	CASSFGGQGDEKLFF	TGTGCCAGCAGTTTCGGGGGACAGGGGGATGAAAAACTGTTTTTT
many	TRBV5-1	TRBJ2-7	NA	CASRGDSYEQYF	TGTGCCAGCAGGGGCGACTCCTACGAGCAGTACTTC
many	TRBV7-2	TRBJ1-1	NA	CASSFIGPTRNTEAFF	TGTGCCAGCAGCTTCATTGGGCCTACTAGAAACACTGAAGCTTTCTTT
NA	TRBV11-2	TRBJ2-3	NA	CASSNPTRSYTDTQYF	TGTGCCAGCAGCAATCCTACTAGGAGTTACACAGATACGCAGTATTTT
few	TRBV15	TRBJ1-5	NA	CATSGGVGTQPQHF	TGTGCCACCAGCGGGGGGGTCGGGACCCAGCCCCAGCATTTT
NA	TRBV20-1	TRBJ2-1	NA	CSAGDPGPENIF	TGCAGTGCTGGAGATCCCGGGCCAGAGAATATCTTC
few	TRBV19	TRBJ1-4	NA	CASSASKGNEKLFF	TGTGCCAGTAGTGCCTCAAAGGGGAATGAAAAACTGTTTTTT
few	TRBV6-6	TRBJ2-1	NA	CASSEWGPSYNEQFF	TGTGCCAGCAGTGAGTGGGGGCCGTCCTACAATGAGCAGTTCTTC
NA	TRBV10-3	TRBJ1-1	NA	CAISESHGGRTEAFF	TGTGCCATCAGTGAGTCGCACGGGGGACGCACTGAAGCTTTCTTT
few	TRBV27	TRBJ2-3	NA	CASSPTGRADTQYF	TGTGCCAGCAGTCCGACAGGACGGGCAGATACGCAGTATTTT
few	TRBV7-2	TRBJ2-7	NA	CASSFFPGDVGGEQYF	TGTGCCAGCAGCTTTTTTCCGGGGGACGTAGGTGGCGAGCAGTACTTC
NA	TRBV6-5	TRBJ1-1	NA	CASSYLPLRPPNTEAFF	TGTGCCAGCAGTTATCTCCCCCTAAGGCCCCCCAACACTGAAGCTTTCTTT
NA	TRBV6-2/TRBV6-3	TRBJ2-2	NA	CASKPTESYPNTGELFF	TGTGCCAGCAAACCCACAGAGTCCTATCCGAACACCGGGGAGCTGTTTTTT
few	TRBV28	TRBJ2-7	NA	CASSLRGGEQYF	TGTGCCAGCAGTTTGAGGGGGGGCGAGCAGTACTTC
NA	TRBV2	TRBJ2-5	NA	CASRRQDLVGETQYF	TGTGCCAGCAGGAGACAGGACCTTGTTGGGGAGACCCAGTACTTC
NA	TRBV7-6	TRBJ1-5	NA	CASSPLDRLNRYSNQPQHF	TGTGCCAGCAGCCCGCTTGACAGGTTGAATCGGTATAGCAATCAGCCCCAGCATTTT
NA	TRBV20-1	TRBJ2-2	TRBD1	CSAPNRDRALGTGELFF	TGCAGTGCTCCTAACCGGGACAGGGCTCTGGGCACCGGGGAGCTGTTTTTT
NA	TRBV4-3	TRBJ2-5	NA	CASRQDRGPTAKYF	TGCGCCAGCAGGCAAGATCGGGGACCAACCGCGAAGTACTTC
many	TRBV7-9	TRBJ1-6	NA	CASSPPTGSGGGSPLHF	TGTGCCAGCAGCCCTCCGACAGGTTCGGGGGGTGGTTCACCCCTCCACTTT
NA	TRBV7-4	TRBJ2-7	NA	CASSFGEQYF	TGTGCCAGCAGCTTTGGTGAGCAGTACTTC
many	TRBV7-8	TRBJ1-5	NA	CASSLVTGSNQPQHF	TGTGCCAGCAGCTTAGTCACAGGTAGCAATCAGCCCCAGCATTTT